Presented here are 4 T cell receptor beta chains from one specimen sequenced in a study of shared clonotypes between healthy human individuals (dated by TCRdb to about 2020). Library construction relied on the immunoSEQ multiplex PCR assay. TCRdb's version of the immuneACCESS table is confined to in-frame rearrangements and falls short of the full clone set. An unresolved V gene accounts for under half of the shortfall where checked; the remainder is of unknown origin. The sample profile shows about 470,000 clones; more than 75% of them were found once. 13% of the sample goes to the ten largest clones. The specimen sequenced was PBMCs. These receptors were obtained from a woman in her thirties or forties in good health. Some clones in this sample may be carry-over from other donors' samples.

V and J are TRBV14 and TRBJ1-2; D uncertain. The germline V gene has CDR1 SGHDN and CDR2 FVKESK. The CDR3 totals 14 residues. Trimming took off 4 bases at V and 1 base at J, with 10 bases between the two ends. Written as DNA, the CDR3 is TGTGCCAGCAGCCGCCGACCCGATAACTATGGCTACACCTTC. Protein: CASSRRPDNYGYTF.

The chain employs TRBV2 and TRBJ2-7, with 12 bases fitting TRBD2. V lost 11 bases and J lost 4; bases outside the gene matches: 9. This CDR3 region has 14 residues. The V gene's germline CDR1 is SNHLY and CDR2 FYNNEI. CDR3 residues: CARKGLAGKYEQYF. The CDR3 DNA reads TGTGCCCGAAAAGGACTAGCGGGAAAGTACGAGCAGTACTTC.

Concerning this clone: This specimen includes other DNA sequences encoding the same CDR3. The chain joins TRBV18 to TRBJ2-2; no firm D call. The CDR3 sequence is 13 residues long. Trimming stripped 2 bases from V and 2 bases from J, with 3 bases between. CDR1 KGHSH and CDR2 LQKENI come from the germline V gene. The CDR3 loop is CASSPKNTGELFF. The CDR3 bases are TGTGCCAGCTCACCAAAAAACACCGGGGAGCTGTTTTTT.

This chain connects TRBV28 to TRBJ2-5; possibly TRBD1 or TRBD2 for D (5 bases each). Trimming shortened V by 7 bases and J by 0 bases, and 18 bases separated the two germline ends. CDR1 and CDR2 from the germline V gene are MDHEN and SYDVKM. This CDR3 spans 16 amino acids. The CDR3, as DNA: TGTGCCAGCACCGGCCATGGGGGAACGTACCAAGAGACCCAGTACTTC. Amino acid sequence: CASTGHGGTYQETQYF.